This TCR beta chain was sequenced in a study of Ad26.COV2.S vaccination and SARS-CoV-2 variants. Study at large: Donor got 5x10^10 or 1x10^11 viral particles of Ad26.COV2.S. Study-wide points: Substantial post-vaccination breadth of spike-specific CD8+ and CD4+ T cell responses was reported.

Clones were read by immunoSEQ multiplex PCR, and TCRdb kept only the in-frame ones, dropping some. The sample shows some 350,000 clones, about 85% of them seen only once. Deletions cut 5 bases from V and 2 bases from J, with 13 bases between. Per germline, CDR1 SGHTA and CDR2 FQGNSA. This CDR3 is built from 14 residues. Sample treatment: roughly 19 received Ad26.COV2.S at low or high dose, single or two shots; about five received placebo; per-sample allocation not given. Sampling was done on day 63 after the first vaccine or placebo injection. In regard to this clone: Its matching antigen is unknown.

V is TRBV7-2 and J is TRBJ2-7; D may match TRBD1 or TRBD2 (5 bases each). The sequence was collected from a person aged 18-60 years who received the Ad26.COV2.S COVID-19 vaccine or a placebo. The starting material was peripheral blood, obtained in a trial of Ad26.COV2.S vaccine versus placebo. The CDR3 region has the DNA TGTGCCAGCAGCGGCCCGGGGCTGCCCTACGAGCAGTACTTC. Amino acids: CASSGPGLPYEQYF.